Following are 10 T cell receptor beta chains from one sample sequenced in a study of T cell responses to AZD1222 COVID-19 vaccine. The data were produced by immunoSEQ multiplex PCR, yet TCRdb's version contains in-frame clones alone and is incomplete. The table includes about 140,000 clones, more than 85% detected once. Sample: peripheral blood, taken 28 days after the second AZD1222 dose. The receptors were gathered from an adult who received the AZD1222 COVID-19 vaccine.

This clone has more than one count but fewer than ten. The chain has TRBV7-2 and TRBJ1-1; no firm D call. The CDR3 contains 11 residues. The germline gives CDR1 SGHTA, CDR2 FQGNSA. Deletions cut 4 bases from V and 11 bases from J, with 11 bases between. CDR3 DNA: TGTGCCAGCAGCTCCCGAGGACTTGCTTTCTTT. Amino acid sequence: CASSSRGLAFF.

V and J are TRBV15 and TRBJ1-6; D remains unclear. Deletions cut 0 bases from V and 9 bases from J, with 15 bases between. The CDR3 covers 16 residues. Germline lookup yields CDR1 LNHNV and CDR2 YYDKDF (reference sequence). The CDR3 is CATSRDSVSRGSPLHF. The CDR3 DNA reads TGTGCCACCAGCAGAGATTCAGTTAGCCGGGGTTCACCCCTCCACTTT. The complete variable domain, with remaining parts taken from reference TRBV15 and TRBJ1-6, reads DAMVIQNPRYQVTQFGKPVTLSCSQTLNHNVMYWYQQKSSQAPKLLFHYYDKDFNNEADTPDNFQSRRPNTSFCFLDIRSPGLGDTAMYLCATSRDSVSRGSPLHFGNGTRLTVT.

The rearrangement links TRBV16 to TRBJ1-4; 10 bases agree with TRBD1. V shed 1 base and J 3 bases; nucleotides not matched to a gene: 5. The CDR3 has 17 residues. Germline V CDR1 and CDR2: KGHSY, FQNENV. CDR3 DNA sequence: TGTGCCAGCAGCCAATTTGACAGGGGGCAAGCTAATGAAAAACTGTTTTTT. Its translation: CASSQFDRGQANEKLFF.

The chain joins TRBV11-1 to TRBJ2-7; D is ambiguous. The germline gives CDR1 SGHAT, CDR2 FQDESV (reference sequence). The ends were cut back, 2 bases at V and 5 bases at J, with 7 bases in the middle. The CDR3 runs to 12 residues. Here the CDR3 DNA reads TGTGCCAGCAGCTTAACATCCCACGAGCAGTACTTC. Protein: CASSLTSHEQYF.

The rearrangement uses TRBV5-1 and TRBJ1-1, with 10 nucleotides matching TRBD1. CDR1 and CDR2 from the germline V gene are SGHRS and YFSETQ. J lost 7 bases, V lost 3 bases, and 6 bases had no gene match. This CDR3 comprises 14 residues. The CDR3 loop reads CASSWDRGTIEAFF. The CDR3 nucleotides are TGCGCCAGCAGCTGGGACAGGGGAACAATTGAAGCTTTCTTT. The full variable domain, rest sourced from reference TRBV5-1 and TRBJ1-1, is KAGVTQTPRYLIKTRGQQVTLSCSPISGHRSVSWYQQTPGQGLQFLFEYFSETQRNKGNFPGRFSGRQFSNSRSEMNVSTLELGDSALYLCASSWDRGTIEAFFGQGTRLTVV.

The J gene is TRBJ2-5, the V gene TRBV7-9, with 8 bases lining up with TRBD1. Germline V gene data show CDR1 as SEHNR and CDR2 as FQNEAQ (reference sequence). The CDR3 is 14 amino acids. J lost 5 bases, V lost 1 base, and 3 bases had no gene match. The CDR3 region has the DNA TGTGCCAGCAGCTTAGGACAGGGGTTCGAGACCCAGTACTTC. This encodes CASSLGQGFETQYF.

CDR3 DNA: TGTGCCAGCAGCTCCGTGGGGACAGGGAAGTATGGCTACACCTTC. As protein: CASSSVGTGKYGYTF. The J gene is TRBJ1-2, the V gene TRBV7-2; the match to TRBD1 covers 9 bases. Unmatched junction bases numbered 8, after V lost 4 bases and J lost 5 bases. The germline CDR1 and CDR2 sequences are SGHTA and FQGNSA. This CDR3 region has 15 residues.

The chain couples TRBV18 to TRBJ1-1; D uncertain. The germline CDR1 and CDR2 sequences are KGHSH and LQKENI. CDR3 length equals 12 residues. The V gene lost 8 bases and the J gene lost 2 bases, with 9 bases spanning the gap. Here the CDR3 DNA reads TGTGCCAGCCTAACAGCTAACACTGAAGCTTTCTTT. This codes for CASLTANTEAFF.

CDR3 coding DNA: TGTGCCAGCAGTGGGGGTCGCTCCTACAATGAGCAGTTCTTC. This translates into CASSGGRSYNEQFF. The chain is built from TRBV25-1 and TRBJ2-1; D call uncertain. V was clipped by 4 bases and J by 0 bases, with 7 bases between them. Germline V gene data show CDR1 as MGHDK and CDR2 as SYGVNS. The CDR3 consists of 14 residues. Using reference TRBV25-1 and TRBJ2-1 for the parts outside the CDR3, the full variable domain is EADIYQTPRYLVIGTGKKITLECSQTMGHDKMYWYQQDPGMELHLIHYSYGVNSTEKGDLSSESTVSRIRTEHFPLTLESARPSHTSQYLCASSGGRSYNEQFFGPGTRLTVL.

This sequence joins TRBV7-2 and TRBJ2-7; 9 nucleotides align to TRBD2. The CDR3 is 15 residues long. Losses at the gene ends were 1 base for V and 3 bases for J; bases not matched to a gene: 4. Per the germline V gene, CDR1 is SGHTA and CDR2 is FQGNSA. The CDR3 coding sequence is TGTGCCAGCAGCTTAGATGCTAGCGGGGTCTACGAGCAGTACTTC. Its translation is CASSLDASGVYEQYF.